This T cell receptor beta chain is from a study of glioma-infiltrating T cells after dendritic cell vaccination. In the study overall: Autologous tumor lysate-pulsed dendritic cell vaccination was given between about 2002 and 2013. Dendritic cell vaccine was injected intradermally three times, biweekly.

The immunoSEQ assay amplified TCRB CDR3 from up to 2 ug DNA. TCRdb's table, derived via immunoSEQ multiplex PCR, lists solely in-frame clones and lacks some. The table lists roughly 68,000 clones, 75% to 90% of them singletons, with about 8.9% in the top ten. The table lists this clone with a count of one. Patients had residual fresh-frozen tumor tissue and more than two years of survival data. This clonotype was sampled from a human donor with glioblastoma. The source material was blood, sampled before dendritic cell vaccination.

The CDR3 DNA sequence: TGTGCCAGCAGCGTAGGGTTGCGGACAGGGGGCGATGAGCAGTACTTC. Amino acids: CASSVGLRTGGDEQYF. V and J are TRBV9 and TRBJ2-5; the match to TRBD1 covers 11 bases. Germline-derived CDR1 and CDR2 are SGDLS and YYNGEE. The CDR3 totals 16 residues. V trimming: 0 bases; J trimming: 11 bases; junction bases outside the gene matches: 12.